The 5 T cell receptor beta chains presented below share a single source sample, sequenced in a study of cytomegalovirus exposure and HLA in healthy donors. PCR primers comprised 60 Vbeta and 13 Jbeta primers. Profiled with immunoSEQ multiplex PCR; TCRdb holds only in-frame clones, not every one. The sample has 89,000 or so clones, about 69% seen once. Sequenced sample: PBMCs. Receptors were obtained from a man in his sixties in good health and CMV-seronegative.

The chain is built from TRBV5-6 and TRBJ1-1; no definite D call. V was trimmed by 2 bases and J by 4 bases, leaving 9 bases between them. The CDR3 sequence is 13 residues long. Germline V gives CDR1 SGHDT, CDR2 YYEEEE. The CDR3 loop reads CASSFEGSTEAFF. DNA for the CDR3: TGTGCCAGCAGCTTTGAAGGGAGCACTGAAGCTTTCTTT.

In this sample, this clone turned up a few times. The chain carries TRBV4-1 and TRBJ1-5; D might be TRBD1 (5 bases). The CDR3 runs to 15 residues. The V gene's germline CDR1 is MGHRA and CDR2 YSYEKL. Trimming removed 0 bases from V and 5 bases from J, with 11 bases in between. The DNA of the CDR3 is TGCGCCAGCAGCCAAGAGTGGGCAGGGTATCAGCCCCAGCATTTT. Residues: CASSQEWAGYQPQHF.

V usage is TRBV6-1 and J usage is TRBJ2-3, with no clear D. The CDR3 extends over 12 amino acids. Germline assignment: CDR1 MNHNS and CDR2 SASEGT. Deletions cut 5 bases from V and 3 bases from J, with 6 bases between. The CDR3 is CASSSETDTQYF. In nucleotides, the CDR3 is TGTGCCAGCAGTAGCGAGACAGATACGCAGTATTTT.

The chain uses TRBV30 and TRBJ2-1; 12 bases are a match to TRBD1. CDR1 is GTSNPN, CDR2 SVGIG, per germline (reference sequence). CDR3 length: 15 amino acids. The junction had 5 bases not matched to a gene; V was cut back by 0 bases and J by 8 bases. The CDR3 DNA is TGTGCCTGGAGTGTGGGGACAGGGGGCTTCGATGAGCAGTTCTTC. Translating gives CAWSVGTGGFDEQFF.

V gene TRBV25-1 combines with J gene TRBJ2-3, with 7 bases that match TRBD1. Trimming took 2 bases from V and 7 from J; bases not matched to a gene: 6. Looked up from germline, CDR1 is MGHDK and CDR2 is SYGVNS. The CDR3 length is 14 residues. The CDR3 reads CASSEPSTGNTQYF. The DNA for the CDR3 is TGTGCCAGCAGTGAACCCTCGACAGGGAATACGCAGTATTTT.